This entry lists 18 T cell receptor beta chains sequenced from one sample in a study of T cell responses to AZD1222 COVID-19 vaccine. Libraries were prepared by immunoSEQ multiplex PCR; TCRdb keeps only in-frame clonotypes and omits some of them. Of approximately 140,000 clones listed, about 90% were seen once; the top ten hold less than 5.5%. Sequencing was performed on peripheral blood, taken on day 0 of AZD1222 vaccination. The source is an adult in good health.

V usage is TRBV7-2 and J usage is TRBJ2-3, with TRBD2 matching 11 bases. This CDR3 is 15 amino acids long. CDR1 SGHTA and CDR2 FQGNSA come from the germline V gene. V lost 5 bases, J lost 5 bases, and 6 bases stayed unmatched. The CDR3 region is CASSILAGEVDTQYF. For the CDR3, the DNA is TGTGCCAGCAGCATACTAGCGGGGGAGGTAGATACGCAGTATTTT.

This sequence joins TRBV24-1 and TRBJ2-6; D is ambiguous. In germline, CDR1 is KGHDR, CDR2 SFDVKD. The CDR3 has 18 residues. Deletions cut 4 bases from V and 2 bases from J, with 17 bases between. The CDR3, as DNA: TGTGCCACCAGTGACTCCTCGATCAGCCTTACTGGGGCCAACGTCCTGACTTTC. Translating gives CATSDSSISLTGANVLTF.

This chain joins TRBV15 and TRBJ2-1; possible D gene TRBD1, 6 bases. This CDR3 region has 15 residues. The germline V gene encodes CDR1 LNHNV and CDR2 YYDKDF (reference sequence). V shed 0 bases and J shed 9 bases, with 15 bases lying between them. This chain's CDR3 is CATSRDIQGVSEQFF. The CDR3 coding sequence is TGTGCCACCAGCAGAGATATACAGGGAGTTAGTGAGCAGTTCTTC.

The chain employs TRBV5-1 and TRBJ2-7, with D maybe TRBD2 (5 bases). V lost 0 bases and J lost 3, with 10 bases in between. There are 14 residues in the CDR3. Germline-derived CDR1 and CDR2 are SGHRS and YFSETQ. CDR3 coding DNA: TGCGCCAGCAGCTTGGACGGCGGGTTCTACGAGCAGTACTTC. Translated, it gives CASSLDGGFYEQYF.

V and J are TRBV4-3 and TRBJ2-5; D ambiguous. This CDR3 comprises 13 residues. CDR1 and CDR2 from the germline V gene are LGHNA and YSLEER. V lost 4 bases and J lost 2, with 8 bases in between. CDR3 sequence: CASSREIQETQYF. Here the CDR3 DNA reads TGCGCCAGCAGCCGAGAAATACAAGAGACCCAGTACTTC.

The CDR3 sequence: CASSQAFGVTDTQYF. Here the CDR3 DNA reads TGTGCCAGCAGCCAAGCCTTTGGGGTAACAGATACGCAGTATTTT. V usage is TRBV14 and J usage is TRBJ2-3; D unresolved. Per germline, CDR1 SGHDN and CDR2 FVKESK. CDR3 length: 15 residues. Between the trimmed V and J ends, which lost 1 base and 3 bases, there was a span of 11 bases.

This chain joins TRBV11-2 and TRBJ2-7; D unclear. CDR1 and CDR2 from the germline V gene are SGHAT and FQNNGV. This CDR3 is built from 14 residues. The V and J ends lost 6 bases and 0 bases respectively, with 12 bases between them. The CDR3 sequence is CASRKLGYSYEQYF. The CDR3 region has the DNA TGTGCCAGCAGGAAGCTAGGCTACTCCTACGAGCAGTACTTC.

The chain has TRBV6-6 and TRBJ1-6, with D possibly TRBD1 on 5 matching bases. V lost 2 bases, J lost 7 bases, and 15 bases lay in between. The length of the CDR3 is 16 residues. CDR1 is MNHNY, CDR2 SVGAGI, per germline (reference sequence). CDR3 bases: TGTGCCAGCAGTTACCGCTTCGGCAGGGCGAATTCACCCCTCCACTTT. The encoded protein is CASSYRFGRANSPLHF.

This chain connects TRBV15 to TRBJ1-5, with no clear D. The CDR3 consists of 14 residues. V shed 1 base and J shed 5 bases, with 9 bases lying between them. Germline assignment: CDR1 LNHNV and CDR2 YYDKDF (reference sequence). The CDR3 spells CATSRAPTDQPQHF. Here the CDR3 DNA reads TGTGCCACCAGCAGAGCGCCGACCGATCAGCCCCAGCATTTT.

CDR3 DNA sequence: TGCGCCAGCAGCTTTTCGGGGTACGAGCAGTACTTC. Translating it yields CASSFSGYEQYF. The chain links TRBV5-1 to TRBJ2-7; the D gene is possibly TRBD2 (5 bases). CDR3 length: 12 residues. Germline V CDR1 and CDR2: SGHRS, YFSETQ. V gave up 2 bases and J gave up 4 bases, with 7 bases separating them.

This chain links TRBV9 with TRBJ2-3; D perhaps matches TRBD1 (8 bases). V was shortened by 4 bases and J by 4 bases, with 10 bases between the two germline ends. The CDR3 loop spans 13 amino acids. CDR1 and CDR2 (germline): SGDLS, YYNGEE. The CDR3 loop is CASSTGGADTQYF. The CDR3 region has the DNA TGTGCCAGCAGCACAGGGGGGGCAGATACGCAGTATTTT.

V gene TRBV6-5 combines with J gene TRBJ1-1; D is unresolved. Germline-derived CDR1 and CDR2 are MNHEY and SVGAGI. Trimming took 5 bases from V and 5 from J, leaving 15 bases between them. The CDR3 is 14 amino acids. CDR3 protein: CASSRRTGETEAFF. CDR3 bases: TGTGCCAGCAGTCGACGGACTGGGGAAACTGAAGCTTTCTTT.

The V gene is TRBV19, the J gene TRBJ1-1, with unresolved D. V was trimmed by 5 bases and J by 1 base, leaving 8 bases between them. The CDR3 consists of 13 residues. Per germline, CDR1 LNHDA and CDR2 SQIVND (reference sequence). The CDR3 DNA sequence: TGTGCCAGTAGTGCCCACAAGAACACTGAAGCTTTCTTT. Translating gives CASSAHKNTEAFF.

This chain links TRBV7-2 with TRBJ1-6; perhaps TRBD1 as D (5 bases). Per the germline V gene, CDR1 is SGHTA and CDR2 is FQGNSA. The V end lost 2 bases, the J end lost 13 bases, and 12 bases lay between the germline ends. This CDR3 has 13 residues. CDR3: CASSLPQVYPLHF. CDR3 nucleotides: TGTGCCAGCAGCTTACCACAGGTTTACCCCCTCCACTTT.

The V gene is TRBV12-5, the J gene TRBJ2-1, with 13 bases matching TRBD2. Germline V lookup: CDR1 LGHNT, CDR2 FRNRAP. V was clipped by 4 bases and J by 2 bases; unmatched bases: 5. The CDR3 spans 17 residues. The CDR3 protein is CASGSTLAGGPYNEQFF. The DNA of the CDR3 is TGTGCTAGTGGTTCAACACTAGCGGGAGGGCCCTACAATGAGCAGTTCTTC. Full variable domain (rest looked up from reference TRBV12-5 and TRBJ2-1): DARVTQTPRHKVTEMGQEVTMRCQPILGHNTVFWYRQTMMQGLELLAYFRNRAPLDDSGMPKDRFSAEMPDATLATLKIQPSEPRDSAVYFCASGSTLAGGPYNEQFFGPGTRLTVL.

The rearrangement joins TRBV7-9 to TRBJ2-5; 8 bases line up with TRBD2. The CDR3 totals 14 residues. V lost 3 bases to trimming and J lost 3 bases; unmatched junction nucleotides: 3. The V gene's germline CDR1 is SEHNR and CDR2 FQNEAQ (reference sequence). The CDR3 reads CASSFAGREETQYF. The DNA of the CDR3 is TGTGCCAGCAGCTTCGCCGGGAGGGAAGAGACCCAGTACTTC.

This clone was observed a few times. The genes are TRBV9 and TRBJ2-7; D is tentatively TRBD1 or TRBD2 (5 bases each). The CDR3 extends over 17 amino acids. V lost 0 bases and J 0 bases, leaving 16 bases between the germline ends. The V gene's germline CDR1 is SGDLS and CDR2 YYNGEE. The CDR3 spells CASSVAGTGSSSYEQYF. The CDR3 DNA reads TGTGCCAGCAGCGTAGCCGGGACGGGCAGCAGCTCCTACGAGCAGTACTTC.

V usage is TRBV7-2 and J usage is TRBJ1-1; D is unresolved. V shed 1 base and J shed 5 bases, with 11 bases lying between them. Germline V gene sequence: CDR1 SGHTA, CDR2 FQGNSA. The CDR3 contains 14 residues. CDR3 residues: CASSLEVRRTEAFF. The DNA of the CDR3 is TGTGCCAGCAGCTTAGAAGTTAGGCGGACTGAAGCTTTCTTT.